Listed below are T cell receptor beta chains from one sample, sequenced in a study of shared clonotypes between healthy human individuals. Profiling relied on immunoSEQ multiplex PCR, and the TCRdb table lists in-frame clones only, not all of them. The data show about 2 million clones, just under 95% seen once. The material sequenced was naive CD8+ T cells sorted from blood. The origin of the receptors is a man aged 18 to 30 in good health. The CDR3 runs from the conserved cysteine through the conserved F or W. Each record gives: J gene, V gene, clone size, D gene, CDR3 DNA, CDR3 protein. The D gene is left open where the match is weak. The size of a clone is reported for some rows only, either as once, few or many, or as a class for expanded clones.

TRBJ2-7 | TRBV6-5 | NA | NA | TGTGCCAGCAGTTACGGTTCAGGAGGCTCATACGAGCAGTACTTC | CASSYGSGGSYEQYF
TRBJ1-1 | TRBV30 | few | NA | TGTGCCTGGAGTGTAAGTATTGGCACTGAAGCTTTCTTT | CAWSVSIGTEAFF
TRBJ2-1 | TRBV6-1 | NA | TRBD2 | TGTGCCAGCAGAGGAGGACTAGCGGGGAACAATGAGCAGTTCTTC | CASRGGLAGNNEQFF
TRBJ2-2 | TRBV28 | NA | TRBD1 | TGTGCCAGCAGTGGGACAGGGGGCCTTAACACCGGGGAGCTGTTTTTT | CASSGTGGLNTGELFF
TRBJ1-1 | TRBV27 | NA | NA | TGTGCCAGCAGTTACGACAGTGACACTGAAGCTTTCTTT | CASSYDSDTEAFF
TRBJ2-7 | TRBV5-1 | NA | NA | TGCGCCAGCAGCTTGGGAGGTCTAGGATACGAGCAGTACTTC | CASSLGGLGYEQYF
TRBJ1-1 | TRBV9 | NA | NA | TGTGCCAGCAGCCCTCATATCGGGACTGAAGCTTTCTTT | CASSPHIGTEAFF
TRBJ2-1 | TRBV30 | NA | TRBD2 | TGTGCCTGGAGTGGCGGGAGTAATGAGCAGTTCTTC | CAWSGGSNEQFF
TRBJ2-1 | TRBV7-3 | NA | NA | TGTGCCAGCAGCTTAACTCTGGAGGGGGGACACAATGAGCAGTTCTTC | CASSLTLEGGHNEQFF
TRBJ2-5 | TRBV9 | NA | NA | TGTGCCAGCAGCTCCTTCGCGAGGGGGGAGACCCAGTACTTC | CASSSFARGETQYF